Following are 29 T cell receptor beta chains from one sample sequenced in a study of blood T cell repertoires in COVID-19. Sequencing used immunoSEQ multiplex PCR; TCRdb keeps in-frame clones, though not all of them. The table shows about 160,000 clones, with more than 75% occurring only once. Sequenced material: peripheral blood. Receptors originate from a man between 60 and 75 years old with active or convalescent COVID-19.

The rearrangement joins TRBV10-3 to TRBJ1-4, with D maybe TRBD1 (6 bases). Germline V lookup: CDR1 ENHRY, CDR2 SYGVKD. The germline V and J ends were trimmed by 3 bases and 1 base, with 9 bases remaining between them. CDR3 length equals 15 residues. The CDR3 is CAISDDRITNEKLFF. The DNA of the CDR3 is TGTGCCATCAGTGATGACAGGATAACTAATGAAAAACTGTTTTTT.

The rearrangement uses TRBV30 and TRBJ1-1; maybe TRBD1 (6 bases). The germline V gene encodes CDR1 GTSNPN and CDR2 SVGIG (reference sequence). Deletions cut 8 bases from V and 4 bases from J, with 17 bases between. This CDR3 is built from 13 residues. The CDR3 sequence: CARKRGQGTEAFF. The CDR3 nucleotides read TGTGCCCGGAAGCGGGGGCAAGGCACTGAAGCTTTCTTT.

This clone was detected once. The V call is TRBV29-1, the J call TRBJ1-6; D not certain. Germline assignment: CDR1 SQVTM and CDR2 ANQGSEA. The CDR3 totals 13 residues. Trimming took off 6 bases at V and 0 bases at J, with 6 bases between the two ends. In nucleotides, the CDR3 is TGCAGCGTCCAGATCTCCTATAATTCACCCCTCCACTTT. It is translated as CSVQISYNSPLHF.

The CDR3 reads CASSRDRANRAFF. CDR3 bases: TGTGCCAGCAGCCGGGACAGGGCTAATCGGGCTTTCTTT. The gene calls are TRBV3-1 (or the pseudogene TRBV3-2) and TRBJ1-1, with TRBD1 identical over 9 bases. The length of the CDR3 is 13 residues. CDR1 and CDR2 (germline): LGHDT, YNNKEL (reference sequence). V lost 4 bases and J lost 11; bases outside the gene matches: 8.

The gene calls are TRBV5-4 and TRBJ1-1; TRBD1 might be the D (6 bases). V was clipped by 2 bases and J by 2 bases, with 13 bases between them. The germline gives CDR1 SGHNT, CDR2 YYREEE (reference sequence). The length of the CDR3 is 15 residues. The CDR3, as DNA: TGTGCCAGCAGCTTTCCTGGACAGCGAAACACTGAAGCTTTCTTT. This codes for CASSFPGQRNTEAFF.

J is TRBJ1-6 and V is TRBV7-8, with a tentative D call TRBD1 (5 bases). Trimming pared 0 bases from V and 0 bases from J, leaving 15 bases between. The CDR3 covers 19 residues. CDR1 and CDR2 (germline): SGHVS, FQNEAQ. The CDR3 spells CASSLASGAGSSYNSPLHF. The DNA of the CDR3 is TGTGCCAGCAGCTTAGCGTCGGGAGCAGGGAGCTCCTATAATTCACCCCTCCACTTT. Supplemented by reference TRBV7-8 and TRBJ1-6, the full variable domain reads GAGVSQSPRYKVAKRGQDVALRCDPISGHVSLFWYQQALGQGPEFLTYFQNEAQLDKSGLPSDRFFAERPEGSVSTLKIQRTQQEDSAVYLCASSLASGAGSSYNSPLHFGNGTRLTVT.

This rearrangement joins TRBV7-2 to TRBJ2-7; tentative D call: TRBD1 (5 bases). There are 15 residues in the CDR3. Germline V gene data show CDR1 as SGHTA and CDR2 as FQGNSA. Trimming removed 1 base from V and 2 bases from J, with 12 bases in between. CDR3: CASSLDPGIAYEQYF. DNA for the CDR3: TGTGCCAGCAGCTTAGATCCAGGGATAGCCTACGAGCAGTACTTC.

Here the CDR3 DNA reads TGTGCCAGTAGATTGGGAGACAGGAGAGCTTTCTTT. Protein: CASRLGDRRAFF. The chain combines TRBV19 with TRBJ1-1; possible D gene TRBD1, 6 bases. Trimming took off 6 bases at V and 10 bases at J, with 15 bases between the two ends. CDR1 and CDR2 from the germline V gene are LNHDA and SQIVND (reference sequence). The CDR3 has 12 amino acids.

The V gene is TRBV19, the J gene TRBJ2-7; D is possibly TRBD1 (6 bases). Germline loops: CDR1 LNHDA, CDR2 SQIVND (reference sequence). This CDR3 comprises 15 residues. The germline V and J ends were trimmed by 1 base and 3 bases, with 13 bases remaining between them. The DNA of the CDR3 is TGTGCCAGTAGTATAGGAATTGGGGGCCTCTACGAGCAGTACTTC. This translates into CASSIGIGGLYEQYF. Drawing the rest from reference TRBV19 and TRBJ2-7, the complete variable domain is DGGITQSPKYLFRKEGQNVTLSCEQNLNHDAMYWYRQDPGQGLRLIYYSQIVNDFQKGDIAEGYSVSREKKESFPLTVTSAQKNPTAFYLCASSIGIGGLYEQYFGPGTRLTVT.

The rearrangement links TRBV4-1 to TRBJ2-1; 8 nucleotides agree with TRBD1. V was pared by 3 bases and J by 4 bases, with 5 bases of the junction left unmatched. The CDR3 contains 15 residues. Germline V lookup: CDR1 MGHRA, CDR2 YSYEKL. This chain's CDR3 is CASSHPGGLYNEQFF. For the CDR3, the DNA is TGCGCCAGCAGCCATCCAGGGGGCCTTTACAATGAGCAGTTCTTC.

The V gene is TRBV4-2, the J gene TRBJ2-2, with TRBD2 matching 7 bases. CDR1 and CDR2 (germline): LGHNA, YNFKEQ. V shed 2 bases, J shed 5 bases, and the junction held 2 bases outside the gene matches. The CDR3 has 14 residues. The CDR3, as DNA: TGTGCCAGCAGCCAACCCGGGAGGACCGGGGAGCTGTTTTTT. Translation: CASSQPGRTGELFF.

The V gene is TRBV12-5, the J gene TRBJ2-7, with 7 bases matching TRBD1. The CDR3 runs to 14 residues. Germline loops: CDR1 LGHNT, CDR2 FRNRAP. Trimming removed 5 bases from V and 0 bases from J; junction bases left unmatched: 4. The CDR3, as DNA: TGTGCTAGTGGTCCTCGACAGGGCTCCTACGAGCAGTACTTC. Translated: CASGPRQGSYEQYF.

The V gene is TRBV20-1, the J gene TRBJ1-1; D is unclear. The germline V and J ends were trimmed by 0 bases and 8 bases, with 7 bases remaining between them. The CDR3 extends over 11 amino acids. CDR1 DFQATT and CDR2 SNEGSKA come from the germline V gene (reference sequence). In DNA, the CDR3 is TGCAGTGCTAGAGAGAGTACCGAAGCTTTCTTT. Amino acid sequence: CSARESTEAFF.

The rearrangement links TRBV19 to TRBJ1-5; no definite D call. V lost 6 bases and J lost 7, with 7 bases in between. The CDR3 is 11 amino acids. From germline, CDR1 is LNHDA and CDR2 SQIVND (reference sequence). CDR3 loop: CASSRGQPQHF. The DNA of the CDR3 is TGTGCCAGTAGCCGGGGACAGCCCCAGCATTTT.

This chain connects TRBV3-1 (or the pseudogene TRBV3-2) to TRBJ1-2; D is unresolved. The CDR3 spans 13 residues. Germline CDR1 is LGHDT and CDR2 is YNNKEL (reference sequence). The V gene lost 4 bases and the J gene lost 6 bases, with 12 bases spanning the gap. CDR3 region: CASSRGTQNGYTF. As DNA, the CDR3 is TGTGCCAGCAGCCGCGGCACCCAGAATGGCTACACCTTC.

The chain uses TRBV3-1 (or the pseudogene TRBV3-2) and TRBJ2-5, with 9 positions matching TRBD2. The J segment lost 4 bases and the V segment lost 4 bases, leaving 4 bases of the junction unmatched. The CDR3 sequence is 14 residues long. The germline V gene has CDR1 LGHDT and CDR2 YNNKEL (reference sequence). The CDR3 sequence is CASSPRGLAETQYF. The CDR3 DNA reads TGTGCCAGCAGCCCGCGGGGACTAGCAGAGACCCAGTACTTC.

This chain links TRBV6-5 with TRBJ2-2; maybe TRBD2 (5 bases). Looked up from germline, CDR1 is MNHEY and CDR2 is SVGAGI. The CDR3 covers 14 residues. V was cut by 8 bases and J by 4 bases, with 14 bases left in between. The CDR3, as DNA: TGTGCCAGCTCCATAATCGAGGGCACCGGGGAGCTGTTTTTT. Its protein product is CASSIIEGTGELFF.

V and J are TRBV19 and TRBJ1-1; 11 positions match TRBD1. Germline CDR1 is LNHDA and CDR2 is SQIVND (reference sequence). The V gene end was trimmed by 9 bases and the J gene end by 4 bases; junction bases not matched to a gene: 10. The CDR3 is 15 amino acids. The CDR3 bases are TGTGCCAGCAATCTTCGGGACAGGGGGGGCACTGAAGCTTTCTTT. Its protein is CASNLRDRGGTEAFF. Full variable domain (remainder filled in from reference TRBV19 and TRBJ1-1): DGGITQSPKYLFRKEGQNVTLSCEQNLNHDAMYWYRQDPGQGLRLIYYSQIVNDFQKGDIAEGYSVSREKKESFPLTVTSAQKNPTAFYLCASNLRDRGGTEAFFGQGTRLTVV.

The chain employs TRBV19 and TRBJ2-3, with 11 bases that match TRBD2. The CDR3 has 13 amino acids. V shed 7 bases and J 7 bases; nucleotides not matched to a gene: 4. Germline-derived CDR1 and CDR2 are LNHDA and SQIVND (reference sequence). CDR3 sequence (DNA): TGTGCCAGTATATCTAGCGGGAGGAATACGCAGTATTTT. Protein product: CASISSGRNTQYF.

The rearrangement joins TRBV7-8 to TRBJ1-1, with 7 bases that match TRBD1. This CDR3 spans 16 amino acids. Germline V lookup: CDR1 SGHVS, CDR2 FQNEAQ. Trimming removed 5 bases from V and 1 base from J; junction bases left unmatched: 10. CDR3 residues: CASSPQGVGRNTEAFF. CDR3 sequence (DNA): TGTGCCAGCAGCCCTCAGGGGGTCGGAAGGAACACTGAAGCTTTCTTT.

This clone was seen a few times. V and J are TRBV6-2 or TRBV6-3 and TRBJ1-1, with D possibly matching TRBD1 (5 bases). V lost 2 bases, J lost 0 bases, and 16 bases lay in between. Germline V CDR1 and CDR2: MNHEY, SVGEGT. This CDR3 is 17 amino acids long. DNA for the CDR3: TGTGCCAGCAGTTACGGGTCGGCAGGGATCATGAACACTGAAGCTTTCTTT. This translates into CASSYGSAGIMNTEAFF.

V gene TRBV6-6 combines with J gene TRBJ1-2, with a weak D call TRBD1 (5 bases). Germline V gene sequence: CDR1 MNHNY, CDR2 SVGAGI (reference sequence). This CDR3 comprises 13 residues. V was cut by 2 bases and J by 2 bases, with 6 bases left in between. In nucleotides, the CDR3 is TGTGCCAGCAGTTACGACAGCAACTATGGCTACACCTTC. Residues: CASSYDSNYGYTF.

The chain couples TRBV2 to TRBJ2-5, with D tentatively TRBD2 (6 bases). This CDR3 is built from 14 residues. V was trimmed by 7 bases and J by 0 bases, leaving 12 bases between them. CDR1 and CDR2 (germline): SNHLY, FYNNEI. This chain's CDR3 is CASTEAGHQETQYF. Here the CDR3 DNA reads TGTGCCAGCACCGAGGCGGGGCACCAAGAGACCCAGTACTTC.

The rearrangement uses TRBV11-2 and TRBJ2-1, with 8 positions matching TRBD1. The length of the CDR3 is 14 residues. The junction had 5 bases not matched to a gene; V was cut back by 1 base and J by 9 bases. The germline gives CDR1 SGHAT, CDR2 FQNNGV. CDR3 loop: CASSLGRTGLEQFF. DNA of the CDR3: TGTGCCAGCAGCTTAGGTAGGACAGGGCTTGAGCAGTTCTTC.

This clone has just one count. This chain links TRBV5-4 with TRBJ1-1; D gene uncertain. The CDR3 is made up of 13 amino acids. Germline assignment: CDR1 SGHNT and CDR2 YYREEE (reference sequence). The germline V and J ends were trimmed by 0 bases and 1 base, with 4 bases remaining between them. The CDR3 protein is CASSLGANTEAFF. The CDR3 bases are TGTGCCAGCAGCTTGGGGGCGAACACTGAAGCTTTCTTT.

This chain joins TRBV7-2 and TRBJ1-1, with 8 bases that match TRBD1. The germline gives CDR1 SGHTA, CDR2 FQGNSA. Unmatched junction bases numbered 10, after V lost 5 bases and J lost 5 bases. The CDR3 length is 15 residues. The CDR3 spells CASSLGTGRGTEAFF. CDR3 bases: TGTGCCAGCAGCCTCGGGACAGGTAGGGGAACTGAAGCTTTCTTT.

The rearrangement joins TRBV11-2 to TRBJ2-1; TRBD2 matches at 12 bases. After removal of 4 bases from V and 5 bases from J, the junction contained 6 bases not matched to a gene. Germline CDR1 is SGHAT and CDR2 is FQNNGV. The CDR3 spans 16 residues. The CDR3 DNA reads as TGTGCCAGCAGCTCGAGGACTAGCGGGACACACAATGAGCAGTTCTTC. This gives the protein CASSSRTSGTHNEQFF.

This clone has just one count. The chain carries TRBV30 and TRBJ1-2; D is possibly TRBD1 (6 bases). Germline CDR1 and CDR2: GTSNPN and SVGIG (reference sequence). Trimming cost V 2 bases and J 5 bases, with 6 bases left between them. The length of the CDR3 is 11 residues. CDR3 DNA: TGTGCCTGGAGTACAGGGTATGGCTACACCTTC. The encoded protein is CAWSTGYGYTF.

The V gene is TRBV6-5, the J gene TRBJ2-6; D gene unclear. CDR3 length equals 15 residues. Trimming pared 7 bases from V and 3 bases from J, leaving 13 bases between. CDR1 MNHEY and CDR2 SVGAGI come from the germline V gene. CDR3 amino acids: CASTQLGFGANVLTF. The CDR3 DNA reads as TGTGCCAGCACCCAGCTAGGCTTTGGGGCCAACGTCCTGACTTTC.